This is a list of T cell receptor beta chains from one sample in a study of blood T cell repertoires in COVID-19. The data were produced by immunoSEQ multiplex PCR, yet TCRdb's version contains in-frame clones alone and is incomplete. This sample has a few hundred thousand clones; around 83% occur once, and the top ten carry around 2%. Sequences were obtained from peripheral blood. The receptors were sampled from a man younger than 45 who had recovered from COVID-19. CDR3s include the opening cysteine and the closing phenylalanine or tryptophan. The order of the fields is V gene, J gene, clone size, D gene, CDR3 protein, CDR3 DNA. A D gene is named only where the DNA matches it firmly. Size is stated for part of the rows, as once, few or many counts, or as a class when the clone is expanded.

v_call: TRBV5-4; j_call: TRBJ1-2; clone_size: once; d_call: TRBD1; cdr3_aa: CASSPTGGGIDGNYGYTF; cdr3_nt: TGTGCCAGCAGTCCGACAGGGGGCGGCATCGACGGGAACTATGGCTACACCTTC
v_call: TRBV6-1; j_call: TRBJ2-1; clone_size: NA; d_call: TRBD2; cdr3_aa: CASSEALTSGHYNEQFF; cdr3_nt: TGTGCCAGCAGTGAAGCCTTGACTAGCGGGCATTACAATGAGCAGTTCTTC
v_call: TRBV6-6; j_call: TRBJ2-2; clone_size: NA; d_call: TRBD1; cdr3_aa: CASSPRQGARTGELFF; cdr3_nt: TGTGCCAGCAGCCCCCGACAGGGCGCGCGCACCGGGGAGCTGTTTTTT
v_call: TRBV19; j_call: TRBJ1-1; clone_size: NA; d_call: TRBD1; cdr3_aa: CASSRTGEWMNTEAFF; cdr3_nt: TGTGCCAGTAGTCGGACAGGGGAATGGATGAACACTGAAGCTTTCTTT
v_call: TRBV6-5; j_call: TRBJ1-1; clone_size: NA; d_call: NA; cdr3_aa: CASSYSEGSWNTEAFF; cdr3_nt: TGTGCCAGCAGTTACTCGGAGGGCTCCTGGAACACTGAAGCTTTCTTT
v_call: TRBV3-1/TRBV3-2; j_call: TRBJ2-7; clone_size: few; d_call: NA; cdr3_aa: CASSQVQGEQYF; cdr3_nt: TGTGCCAGCAGCCAAGTTCAGGGCGAGCAGTACTTC
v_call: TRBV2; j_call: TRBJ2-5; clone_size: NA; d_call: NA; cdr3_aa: CASSARPTLETQYF; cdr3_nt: TGTGCCAGCAGTGCCCGGCCGACACTTGAGACCCAGTACTTC
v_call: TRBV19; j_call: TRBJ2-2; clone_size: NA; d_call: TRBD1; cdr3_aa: CASSDRGGTGELFF; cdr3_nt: TGTGCCAGTAGTGACAGGGGCGGCACCGGGGAGCTGTTTTTT
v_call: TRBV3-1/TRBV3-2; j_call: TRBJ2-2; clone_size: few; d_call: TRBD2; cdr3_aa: CASSQDSGGTGELFF; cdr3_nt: TGTGCCAGCAGCCAAGATAGCGGGGGCACCGGGGAGCTGTTTTTT
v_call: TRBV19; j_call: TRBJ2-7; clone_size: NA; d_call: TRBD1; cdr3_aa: CASSIGQGREQYF; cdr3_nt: TGTGCCAGTAGTATTGGACAGGGTCGCGAGCAGTACTTC
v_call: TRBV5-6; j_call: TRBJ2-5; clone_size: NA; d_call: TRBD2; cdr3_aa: CASSLGSGFRAQYF; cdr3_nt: TGTGCCAGCAGCTTGGGTAGCGGGTTCAGGGCCCAGTACTTC
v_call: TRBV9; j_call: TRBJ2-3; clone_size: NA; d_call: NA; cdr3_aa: CASSAQGQPTDTQYF; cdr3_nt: TGTGCCAGCAGCGCTCAGGGGCAACCCACAGATACGCAGTATTTT
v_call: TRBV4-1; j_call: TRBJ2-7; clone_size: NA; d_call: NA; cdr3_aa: CASSPENSYEQYF; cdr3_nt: TGCGCCAGCAGCCCCGAGAACAGCTACGAGCAGTACTTC
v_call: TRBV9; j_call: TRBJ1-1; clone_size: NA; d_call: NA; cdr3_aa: CASSVDWGRGTEAFF; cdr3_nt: TGTGCCAGCAGCGTAGACTGGGGGCGAGGAACTGAAGCTTTCTTT
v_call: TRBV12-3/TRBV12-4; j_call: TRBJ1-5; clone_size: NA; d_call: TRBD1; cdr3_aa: CASSLDRGGPQHF; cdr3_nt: TGTGCCAGCAGTCTGGACAGGGGGGGGCCCCAGCATTTT
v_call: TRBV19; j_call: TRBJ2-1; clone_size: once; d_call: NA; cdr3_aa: CASTMTFGTPYNEQFF; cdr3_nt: TGTGCCAGTACCATGACATTTGGGACTCCATACAATGAGCAGTTCTTC
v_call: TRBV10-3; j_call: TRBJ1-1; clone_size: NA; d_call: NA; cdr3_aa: CAISNRRDEAFF; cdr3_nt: TGTGCCATCAGTAACCGGAGGGATGAAGCTTTCTTT
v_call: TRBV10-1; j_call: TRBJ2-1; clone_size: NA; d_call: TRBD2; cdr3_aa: CASSQGLAVEQFF; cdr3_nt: TGCGCCAGCAGTCAGGGACTAGCCGTTGAGCAGTTCTTC
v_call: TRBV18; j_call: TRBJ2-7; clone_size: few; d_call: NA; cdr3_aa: CASSLPGLTYEQYF; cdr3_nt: TGTGCCAGCTCATTACCGGGACTCACCTACGAGCAGTACTTC
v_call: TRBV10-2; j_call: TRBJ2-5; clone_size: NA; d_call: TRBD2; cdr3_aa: CASAGTSGIPQETQYF; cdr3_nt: TGCGCCAGCGCCGGGACTAGCGGAATTCCACAAGAGACCCAGTACTTC
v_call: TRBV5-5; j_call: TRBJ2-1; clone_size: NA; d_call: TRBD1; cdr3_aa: CASSRLDRGDWNEQFF; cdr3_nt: TGTGCCAGCAGCCGTCTCGACAGGGGGGATTGGAATGAGCAGTTCTTC
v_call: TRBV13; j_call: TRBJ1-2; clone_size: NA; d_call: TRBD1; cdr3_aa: CASRPPGQAYGYTF; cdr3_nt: TGTGCCAGCAGACCCCCCGGACAGGCCTATGGCTACACCTTC
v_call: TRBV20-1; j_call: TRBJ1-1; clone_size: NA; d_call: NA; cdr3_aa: CSASLLYRGTEAFF; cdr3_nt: TGCAGTGCTAGTCTACTGTACCGGGGGACTGAAGCTTTCTTT
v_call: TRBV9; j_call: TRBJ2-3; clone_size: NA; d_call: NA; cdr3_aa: CASSEGLDTQYF; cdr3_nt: TGTGCCAGCAGCGAGGGGTTGGATACGCAGTATTTT
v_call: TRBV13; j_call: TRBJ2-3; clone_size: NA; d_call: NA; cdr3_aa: CASSLGTSDTQYF; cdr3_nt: TGTGCCAGCAGCTTAGGGACTTCAGATACGCAGTATTTT
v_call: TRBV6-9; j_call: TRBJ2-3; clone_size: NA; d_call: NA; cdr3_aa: CASSPRGAKDTQYF; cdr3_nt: TGTGCCAGCAGTCCCCGGGGGGCGAAAGATACGCAGTATTTT
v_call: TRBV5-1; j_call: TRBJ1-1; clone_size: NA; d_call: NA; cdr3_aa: CASSSSGTEAFF; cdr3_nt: TGCGCCAGCAGCTCGTCGGGCACTGAAGCTTTCTTT
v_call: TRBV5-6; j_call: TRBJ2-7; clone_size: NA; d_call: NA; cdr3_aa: CASSYQGPSYEQYF; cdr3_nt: TGTGCCAGCAGTTATCAGGGGCCCTCCTACGAGCAGTACTTC
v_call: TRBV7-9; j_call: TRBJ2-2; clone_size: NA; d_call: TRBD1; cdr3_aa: CASSLGDSHGEVTGELFF; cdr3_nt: TGTGCCAGCAGCTTAGGGGACAGCCACGGCGAGGTCACCGGGGAGCTGTTTTTT
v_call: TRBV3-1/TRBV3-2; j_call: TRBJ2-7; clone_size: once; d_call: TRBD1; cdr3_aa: CASSQASTGGGYEQYF; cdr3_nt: TGTGCCAGCAGCCAAGCATCGACAGGGGGCGGGTACGAGCAGTACTTC
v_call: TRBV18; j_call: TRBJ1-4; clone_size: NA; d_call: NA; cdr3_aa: CASSPLADEKLFF; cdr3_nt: TGTGCCAGCTCACCGTTGGCAGATGAAAAACTGTTTTTT
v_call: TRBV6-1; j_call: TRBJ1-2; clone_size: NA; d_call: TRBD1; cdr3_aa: CASSEGGQGMPGYTF; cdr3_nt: TGTGCCAGCAGTGAAGGGGGACAGGGGATGCCTGGCTACACCTTC
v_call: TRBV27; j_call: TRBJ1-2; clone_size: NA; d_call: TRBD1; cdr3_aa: CASRPSGTGGPNYGYTF; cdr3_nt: TGTGCCAGCAGGCCTTCCGGGACAGGGGGACCAAACTATGGCTACACCTTC